This note documents a single T cell receptor (beta chain) sequence. Per the authors' pipeline: Scientists estimated how many nucleated cells there were by amplifying reference gene primers. Only in-frame clones appear in the TCRdb table, and some are missing; sequencing was by immunoSEQ multiplex PCR. V, J and clone size reflect that table, while D and trimming were determined from the DNA. Here the sample spans about 28,000 clones, around 92% being singletons. This specimen comes from a study of blood T cell repertoires in COVID-19. Study-level information: There were acute and convalescent COVID-19 samples, and they came from the United States, Italy and Spain. Sources were T cells, B-cell-depleted T cells, or PBMCs; the material itself was cDNA or gDNA.

Seattle's cohort entered during active infection and was followed longitudinally. The sample consisted of peripheral blood. This sequence originates from a woman in her seventies with COVID-19, enrolled during active disease.

The CDR3 DNA reads as TGCAGCGTCGACGGTGGGAGCGCCTTCTCCTACAATGAGCAGTTCTTC. Protein sequence: CSVDGGSAFSYNEQFF. The rearrangement uses TRBV29-1 and TRBJ2-1; D is possibly TRBD2 (5 bases). Germline-derived CDR1 and CDR2 are SQVTM and ANQGSEA. Trimming left V 6 bases short and J 0 bases short, with 18 bases between. The CDR3 sequence is 16 residues long.